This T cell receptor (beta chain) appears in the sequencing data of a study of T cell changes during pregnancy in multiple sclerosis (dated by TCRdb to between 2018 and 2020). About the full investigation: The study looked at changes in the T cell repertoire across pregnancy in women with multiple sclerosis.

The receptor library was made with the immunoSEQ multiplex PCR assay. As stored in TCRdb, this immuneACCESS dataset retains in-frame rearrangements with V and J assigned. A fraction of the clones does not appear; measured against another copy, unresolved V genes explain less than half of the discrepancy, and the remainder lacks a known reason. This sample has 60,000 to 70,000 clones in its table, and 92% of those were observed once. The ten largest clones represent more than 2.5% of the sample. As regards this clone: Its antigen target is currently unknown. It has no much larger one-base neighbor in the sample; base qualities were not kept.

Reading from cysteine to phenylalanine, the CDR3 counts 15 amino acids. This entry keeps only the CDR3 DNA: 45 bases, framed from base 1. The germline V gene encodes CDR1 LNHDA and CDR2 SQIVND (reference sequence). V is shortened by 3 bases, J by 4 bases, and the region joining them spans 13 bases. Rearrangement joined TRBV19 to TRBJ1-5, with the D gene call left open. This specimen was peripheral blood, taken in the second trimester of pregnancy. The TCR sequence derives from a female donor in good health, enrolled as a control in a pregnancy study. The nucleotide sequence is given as TGTGCCAGTAGTATTCTCAGACTCGAGAATCAGCCCCAGCATTTT. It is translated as CASSILRLENQPQHF.